These 5 T cell receptor beta chains share one sample of origin, sequenced in a study of T cell repertoires in cytomegalovirus infection. MiXCR was run by TCRdb on the reads, yielding one entry per CDR3 protein. This sample yields 380,000 or so distinct CDR3 sequences, of which about 35% are seen a single time; roughly 12% belongs to the top ten. Their target antigens are unknown. The input for sequencing was cultured PBMCs, taken from culture after CMV antigen stimulation. Every receptor here comes from a human donor in good health (CMV status not recorded). Some clones in this sample may be carry-over from other donors' samples.

This clonotype was observed a handful of times. The chain couples TRBV29-1 to TRBJ2-5, with 9 nucleotides matching TRBD1. Trimming removed 6 bases from V and 5 bases from J; junction bases left unmatched: 16. The CDR3 contains 16 residues. The germline V gene encodes CDR1 SQVTM and CDR2 ANQGSEA. This CDR3 reads CSVSNSRTGEQETQYF. In nucleotides, the CDR3 is TGCAGCGTAAGCAACTCCCGGACAGGGGAGCAGGAGACCCAGTACTTC.

The gene calls are TRBV19 and TRBJ2-3; 9 bases are a match to TRBD2. With V trimmed by 5 bases and J by 0 bases, 6 bases remained unmatched. From germline, CDR1 is LNHDA and CDR2 SQIVND (reference sequence). The length of the CDR3 is 16 residues. CDR3 DNA: TGTGCCAGTAGTTCTCCTAGCGGGACTAGCACAGATACGCAGTATTTT. This encodes CASSSPSGTSTDTQYF.

J is TRBJ1-6 and V is TRBV15, with D hard to call. The length of the CDR3 is 15 residues. Trimming shortened V by 1 base and J by 5 bases, and 9 bases separated the two germline ends. The germline V gene has CDR1 LNHNV and CDR2 YYDKDF (reference sequence). CDR3 sequence: CATSRVTGNNSPLHF. The CDR3 DNA is TGTGCCACCAGCAGAGTGACGGGAAATAATTCACCCCTCCACTTT.

This sequence joins TRBV10-3 and TRBJ2-2; 7 nucleotides align to TRBD2. Germline lookup yields CDR1 ENHRY and CDR2 SYGVKD. Trimming took 6 bases from V and 0 from J; bases not matched to a gene: 4. This CDR3 is built from 15 residues. In DNA, the CDR3 is TGTGCCATCAGCGCCGGGGGGACGAACACCGGGGAGCTGTTTTTT. Protein sequence: CAISAGGTNTGELFF.

There are a few counts of this clonotype. The rearrangement links TRBV12-3 or TRBV12-4 to TRBJ2-3; 11 bases fit TRBD2. The V segment lost 3 bases and the J segment 1 base; nucleotides outside the gene matches: 6. The CDR3 consists of 17 residues. The CDR3 sequence is CASSFWVAGGRTDTQYF. CDR3 in DNA: TGTGCCAGCAGTTTTTGGGTAGCGGGAGGGCGCACAGATACGCAGTATTTT.